The 5 T cell receptor beta chains below were found in one sample sequenced in a study of response to subunit inactivated influenza vaccine. TCRdb itself ran the RT-PCR reads through MiXCR, one entry per CDR3 protein. The sample comprises about 240,000 distinct CDR3 sequences, more than 9% of which are singletons, and 7.8% rests with the top ten. This specimen consisted of non-naive T cells sorted from PBMCs, obtained 14 to 15 days before vaccination. Source of these receptors: a man in his fifties or sixties who received an inactivated influenza vaccine.

This rearrangement joins TRBV27 to TRBJ2-7, with 10 positions matching TRBD1. V trimming: 9 bases; J trimming: 3 bases; junction bases outside the gene matches: 11. Germline CDR1 is MNHEY and CDR2 is SMNVEV (reference sequence). The CDR3 extends over 15 amino acids. In DNA form, the CDR3 reads TGTGCCAGTCCGACCGGGACAGGGGTCCGCTACGAGCAGTACTTC. Protein product: CASPTGTGVRYEQYF.

This rearrangement joins TRBV20-1 to TRBJ2-7; D unresolved. CDR3 size: 13 residues. Germline assignment: CDR1 DFQATT and CDR2 SNEGSKA (reference sequence). V lost 6 bases to trimming and J lost 4 bases, with 16 bases between them. In DNA, the CDR3 is TGCAGTGCAGAGGACCGGAGACTTTACGAGCAGTACTTC. Protein product: CSAEDRRLYEQYF.

This clonotype appeared a few times. The gene calls are TRBV18 and TRBJ1-6; D unclear. Germline V gives CDR1 KGHSH, CDR2 LQKENI. V shed 3 bases and J shed 6 bases, with 9 bases lying between them. This CDR3 is 14 amino acids long. The CDR3, as DNA: TGTGCCAGCTCACCGGTGGACGTTAATTCACCCCTCCACTTT. Translating it yields CASSPVDVNSPLHF. Filled out from reference TRBV18 and TRBJ1-6, the complete variable domain reads NAGVMQNPRHLVRRRGQEARLRCSPMKGHSHVYWYRQLPEEGLKFMVYLQKENIIDESGMPKERFSAEFPKEGPSILRIQQVVRGDSAAYFCASSPVDVNSPLHFGNGTRLTVT.

This clonotype was detected ten times or more. The genes are TRBV6-5 and TRBJ2-7; no definite D call. Trimming cost V 2 bases and J 5 bases, with 10 bases left between them. This CDR3 spans 13 amino acids. CDR1 is MNHEY, CDR2 SVGAGI, per germline. The CDR3 spells CASSYASGHEQYF. The CDR3 DNA is TGTGCCAGCAGTTACGCTTCTGGACACGAGCAGTACTTC.

The sample holds a few counts of this clonotype. V is TRBV10-3 and J is TRBJ2-2, with D unresolved. V lost 11 bases to trimming and J lost 0 bases, with 13 bases between them. The CDR3 is 14 amino acids. Germline V lookup: CDR1 ENHRY, CDR2 SYGVKD. CDR3 region: CAARSGANTGELFF. The CDR3 DNA sequence: TGTGCCGCGCGGTCGGGCGCGAACACCGGGGAGCTGTTTTTT.